This T cell receptor beta chain was sequenced for a study of blood T cell repertoires in COVID-19. Sequencing used immunoSEQ multiplex PCR; TCRdb keeps in-frame clones, though not all of them. The table has approximately 210,000 clones, approximately 83% seen once. The CDR3 sequence is 15 residues long. Germline lookup yields CDR1 LNHDA and CDR2 SQIVND (reference sequence). Trimming cost V 3 bases and J 0 bases, with 11 bases left between them. Sequenced: PBMCs or T cells enriched from blood (not recorded which). This receptor was identified in a woman aged 55 to 70 who had recovered from COVID-19. The rearrangement links TRBV19 to TRBJ2-5, with D perhaps TRBD2 (6 bases). For the CDR3, the DNA is TGTGCCAGTAGTATCGTCGGGACTTACCAAGAGACCCAGTACTTC. It yields the protein CASSIVGTYQETQYF.